This section outlines one TCR beta chain sequence together with its context. What antigen it recognizes has not been identified. No clone much larger than this one lies a single base away; base qualities are absent. V is pared back by 6 bases and J by 6 bases, with 23 bases lying between the germline termini. Taken from cysteine to phenylalanine, the CDR3 has 15 residues. Here the CDR3 DNA is all that survives: 45 bases in frame from base 1. The germline V gene (reference sequence) specifies DFQATT as CDR1 and SNEGSKA as CDR2. The entry originates in a study of identical twins (dated by TCRdb to the mid-2010s). As for the study more broadly: TCR alpha and beta repertoires from monozygotic twins, unrelated adults of various ages and cord blood were deep-sequenced to test whether fetal clonotypes persist. To rule out contamination, the twin experiments were replicated at different times with different library preparation protocols. The paper as a whole reports these results and caveats: Invariant T cells such as MAIT and iNKT could partly confound zero-insertion analyses, though diverse VJ usage argued against this for most clonotypes. A weaker excess of twin sharing was found in beta out-of-frame sequences because the signal-to-noise ratio was lowered by fewer shared sequences. Compared with coincidental sharing between unrelated individuals, an excess of low generation-probability sequences was observed among out-of-frame TCR alpha sequences shared between twins. Fewer insertions were carried by abundant cord blood beta clonotypes, a similar but weaker trend appeared in young adult naive repertoires, and no such trend appeared in memory repertoires. Out-of-frame TCR alpha sharing in monozygotic twins was systematically underestimated by recombination models, whereas sharing between unrelated individuals was in agreement with the recombination models. Because the same donors could not be followed over many years, the conclusions depended on cross-sectional statistical analysis.

Only healthy Caucasian donors were included. The twin cohort consisted of three pairs of female monozygotic twins, all aged roughly 18 to 30 years. Positive isolation kits from Invitrogen were used to isolate the CD4+ and CD8+ T cell populations. Library method: 5' RACE. This sample was sequenced with an Illumina HiSeq 2000. A universal primer binding site was introduced by template switching, and a unique molecular identifier was present in the final cDNA, enabling accurate counting of TCR cDNA molecules. First-strand cDNA for TCR alpha and beta chains was synthesized from specific primers in the conserved constant-segment region. To control for contamination, every cDNA library was double barcoded, receiving both a SMART-Mk sample barcode and Illumina barcodes. TruSeq adapter sequences, together with Illumina sample barcodes, were added in two successive PCR steps. Sequencing of the TCR alpha and beta cDNA libraries was done on the Illumina HiSeq platform using custom primers. Concerning the study's data processing: Raw reads were processed with MiGEC to extract unique molecular identifiers, and MiXCR was used to determine CDR3 positions. For each individual, recombination models were inferred using an EM algorithm with the repgenHMM and IGoR tools. Shared clonotype analysis was performed with the tcR package in R, normalizing sharing by the product of cloneset sizes. To study raw recombination free of thymic and clonal selection effects, out-of-frame nonproductive sequences were analyzed. Clones were called with MiXCR by TCRdb after fastp trimmed the public reads at Q25, and only in-frame beta chains were retained. Rows are combined by CDR3 protein, so each entry shows the most common genes and DNA. Here the V and J calls rest on TCRdb's processing, not on the authors' analysis. The sample records approximately 500,000 distinct CDR3 sequences, 20% to 30% of which are singletons. Jointly, the top ten make up 2.9% of the sample.

Separately, the same data were catalogued under a study of T cells expressing NK-cell markers. That second report states: Seven to nine donors provided sorted CD3+CD56+NKG2C+, CD3+CD56+NKG2C- and CD3+CD56-NKG2C+ T-cell subsets, whose TCR beta-chain repertoires were profiled. Among the eight sequenced donors, seven were HCMV-seropositive and one was HCMV-seronegative. In several experiments an anti-gammadeltaTCR antibody was added to restrict sorting to alphabetaTCR-expressing T cells. In six donors, the dominant CD3+CD56+NKG2C+ clonotypes were among the top 10 CD8+ clonotypes and accounted for about 1.0-7.5% of CD8+ T cells. Those dominant clonotypes were again the most abundant among CD3+CD56-NKG2C+ cells in a few donors, at roughly 28.3-60.1%. Whether the expanded NKG2C-expressing T cell clones were specific for HCMV antigens remained unclear. All eight donors whose samples were sequenced were randomly selected healthy volunteers, three of them men and five women. To determine HCMV serostatus, a commercial ELISA kit was used to detect HCMV-specific IgG in serum. MIGEC was used to demultiplex reads and group the reads by UMI, and MiTCR was used to assemble and quantify clonotypes. To exclude erroneous sequences, any TCR cDNA sequence not supported by at least two reads was discarded. The tcR package was used for downstream repertoire analysis, and clonotypes were matched between fractions using CDR3 nucleotide sequence together with V segment. VDJmatch was used to annotate antigen specificity against VDJdb, with one amino acid substitution in CDR3 allowed.

Here the chain combines TRBV20-1 and TRBJ1-2; tentative D gene TRBD1, with 5 bases matching. The sample taken for sequencing was CD4+ T cells sorted from blood. This clonotype was obtained from a young woman in good health. Here is the DNA: TGCAGTGCCCTACCCCCAGGGAGGGCGGGAGATGGCTACACCTTC. This yields the protein CSALPPGRAGDGYTF.